Following are 24 T cell receptor beta chains from one sample sequenced in a study of blood T cell repertoires in COVID-19. Libraries were prepared by immunoSEQ multiplex PCR; TCRdb keeps only in-frame clonotypes and omits some of them. The sample has about 230,000 clones, 75% to 90% seen once. The sample taken for sequencing was peripheral blood. The receptor source for this set is a man between 35 and 55 years old with acute or convalescent COVID-19.

The V gene is TRBV19, the J gene TRBJ2-1, with D maybe TRBD2 (5 bases). Trimming pared 1 base from V and 13 bases from J, leaving 11 bases between. Germline V gives CDR1 LNHDA, CDR2 SQIVND (reference sequence). There are 12 residues in the CDR3. The CDR3 bases are TGTGCCAGTAGTATAGGACTAAACGGTCAGTTCTTC. This translates into CASSIGLNGQFF.

The rearrangement uses TRBV5-6 and TRBJ2-7; 14 bases map to TRBD2. With 3 bases clipped from V and 3 bases from J, the junction kept 2 bases outside the gene matches. This CDR3 spans 15 amino acids. Germline-derived CDR1 and CDR2 are SGHDT and YYEEEE. CDR3 residues: CASSSGLAGGYEQYF. The CDR3 nucleotides are TGTGCCAGCAGCTCCGGACTAGCGGGAGGCTACGAGCAGTACTTC.

This clone was counted only a few times. The chain employs TRBV6-2 or TRBV6-3 and TRBJ1-4, with D possibly being TRBD1 (6 bases). Germline V gene data show CDR1 as MNHEY and CDR2 as SVGEGT. The V and J ends lost 1 base and 7 bases respectively, with 10 bases between them. The CDR3 runs 14 residues. CDR3 region: CASSYYRVGEKLFF. CDR3 coding DNA: TGTGCCAGCAGTTACTACAGGGTCGGTGAAAAACTGTTTTTT.

At least ten counts were recorded for this clone. The chain is built from TRBV5-5 and TRBJ2-7; D remains ambiguous. V was clipped by 3 bases and J by 3 bases, with 10 bases between them. CDR1 and CDR2 (germline): SGHKS, YYEKEE (reference sequence). The CDR3 covers 13 residues. CDR3 amino acids: CASSSFTSYEQYF. For the CDR3, the DNA is TGTGCCAGCAGCTCGTTCACAAGCTACGAGCAGTACTTC.

This chain links TRBV3-1 (or the pseudogene TRBV3-2) with TRBJ2-3; 8 nucleotides agree with TRBD2. The CDR3 spans 19 residues. V was clipped by 4 bases and J by 2 bases; unmatched bases: 17. CDR1 LGHDT and CDR2 YNNKEL come from the germline V gene (reference sequence). The CDR3 spells CASSRPRGSGGPVTDTQYF. CDR3 in DNA: TGTGCCAGCAGCCGCCCGAGGGGATCGGGAGGGCCGGTCACAGATACGCAGTATTTT.

V is TRBV4-2 and J is TRBJ2-1, with D unresolved. The CDR3 is made up of 13 amino acids. In germline, CDR1 is LGHNA, CDR2 YNFKEQ. V was shortened by 4 bases and J by 13 bases, with 17 bases between the two germline ends. CDR3 bases: TGTGCCAGCAGCCCCCTAGACTCCTCGAACCAGTTCTTC. Residues: CASSPLDSSNQFF.

This clone was detected only once. The chain combines TRBV9 with TRBJ1-6; the D is unclear. From germline, CDR1 is SGDLS and CDR2 YYNGEE. V lost 1 base and J 10 bases, leaving 12 bases between the germline ends. The CDR3 runs 14 residues. In DNA, the CDR3 is TGTGCCAGCAGCGTAACCGCCCAGCGGTCACCCCTCCACTTT. It translates to CASSVTAQRSPLHF. Drawing the rest from reference TRBV9 and TRBJ1-6, the complete variable domain is DSGVTQTPKHLITATGQRVTLRCSPRSGDLSVYWYQQSLDQGLQFLIQYYNGEERAKGNILERFSAQQFPDLHSELNLSSLELGDSALYFCASSVTAQRSPLHFGNGTRLTVT.

There are a few counts of this clone. The J gene is TRBJ1-2, the V gene TRBV30, with 9 positions matching TRBD1. Trimming cost V 1 base and J 6 bases; bases outside gene matches: 3. Germline V gives CDR1 GTSNPN, CDR2 SVGIG (reference sequence). CDR3 length: 13 amino acids. CDR3 amino acids: CAWSGGQGNGYTF. The CDR3 bases are TGTGCCTGGAGTGGTGGACAGGGGAATGGCTACACCTTC.

In regard to this clone: Additional DNA sequences in this sample encode the identical CDR3. This chain links TRBV7-2 with TRBJ1-5, with 7 bases aligning to TRBD1. CDR1 and CDR2 (germline): SGHTA, FQGNSA. The CDR3 consists of 16 residues. The V gene end was trimmed by 3 bases and the J gene end by 0 bases; junction bases not matched to a gene: 5. The CDR3 loop is CASSFGTAYSNQPQHF. CDR3 in DNA: TGTGCCAGCAGCTTCGGGACAGCTTATAGCAATCAGCCCCAGCATTTT.

The V call is TRBV6-2 or TRBV6-3, the J call TRBJ2-1; 12 bases are shared with TRBD2. Germline V CDR1 and CDR2: MNHEY, SVGEGT. With 4 bases clipped from V and 1 base from J, the junction kept 5 bases outside the gene matches. The CDR3 contains 17 residues. DNA of the CDR3: TGTGCCAGCAGTTGGGCTGGACTAGCGGGGTCCTACAATGAGCAGTTCTTC. Its translation is CASSWAGLAGSYNEQFF.

This rearrangement joins TRBV3-1 (or the pseudogene TRBV3-2) to TRBJ1-5, with D perhaps TRBD1 (5 bases). This CDR3 is built from 15 residues. Germline-derived CDR1 and CDR2 are LGHDT and YNNKEL (reference sequence). V lost 1 base to trimming and J lost 3 bases, with 10 bases between them. CDR3 DNA sequence: TGTGCCAGCAGCCAAGTGGTGGGGCCCAATCAGCCCCAGCATTTT. It is translated as CASSQVVGPNQPQHF.

The chain is built from TRBV5-8 and TRBJ1-5; TRBD1 might be the D (6 bases). V lost 2 bases and J lost 1, with 10 bases in between. CDR3 length: 15 amino acids. The germline CDR1 and CDR2 sequences are SGHTS and YDEGEE. The CDR3 is CASSFMRGSNQPQHF. CDR3 in DNA: TGTGCCAGCAGCTTTATGAGGGGGAGCAATCAGCCCCAGCATTTT.

As regards this clone: This sample includes further DNA sequences coding for the same CDR3. The chain combines TRBV18 with TRBJ2-7; 8 nucleotides agree with TRBD1. CDR1 KGHSH and CDR2 LQKENI come from the germline V gene. V shed 3 bases, J shed 2 bases, and the junction held 3 bases outside the gene matches. The CDR3 is made up of 14 amino acids. DNA of the CDR3: TGTGCCAGCTCACCCGGACAGGGAACCTACGAGCAGTACTTC. Amino acids: CASSPGQGTYEQYF. The full variable domain, completed using reference TRBV18 and TRBJ2-7, is NAGVMQNPRHLVRRRGQEARLRCSPMKGHSHVYWYRQLPEEGLKFMVYLQKENIIDESGMPKERFSAEFPKEGPSILRIQQVVRGDSAAYFCASSPGQGTYEQYFGPGTRLTVT.

The rearrangement joins TRBV11-2 to TRBJ1-3, with 9 bases identical to TRBD1. Germline CDR1 SGHAT, CDR2 FQNNGV. The V and J ends lost 6 bases and 2 bases, in that order; junction bases with no gene match: 5. The CDR3 runs to 15 residues. DNA for the CDR3: TGTGCCAGCAGACGGGGACAGGGCACTGGAAACACCATATATTTT. Protein sequence: CASRRGQGTGNTIYF.

The genes are TRBV6-5 and TRBJ1-4; 8 bases line up with TRBD1. The V segment lost 6 bases and the J segment 8 bases; nucleotides outside the gene matches: 5. Germline V gene lookup returns CDR1 MNHEY and CDR2 SVGAGI. CDR3 size: 13 residues. The CDR3 loop reads CASRDRVVEKLFF. For the CDR3, the DNA is TGTGCCAGCAGGGACAGGGTCGTGGAAAAACTGTTTTTT.

V gene TRBV6-4 combines with J gene TRBJ2-1, with D maybe TRBD1 (6 bases). Germline V gene sequence: CDR1 MRHNA, CDR2 SNTAGT. The CDR3 is 14 residues long. V was pared by 3 bases and J by 2 bases, with 8 bases between. In DNA, the CDR3 is TGTGCCAGCAGTGAACAGGGCACCTACAATGAGCAGTTCTTC. This encodes CASSEQGTYNEQFF.

The chain links TRBV3-1 (or the pseudogene TRBV3-2) to TRBJ2-7, with 9 bases lining up with TRBD2. The CDR3 length is 14 residues. The germline V gene has CDR1 LGHDT and CDR2 YNNKEL (reference sequence). J was trimmed by 5 bases and V by 8 bases; bases with no gene match: 10. The CDR3 reads CASSRSGRTHEQYF. The CDR3 region has the DNA TGTGCCAGCTCCCGTAGCGGGAGAACCCACGAGCAGTACTTC.

The chain joins TRBV7-9 to TRBJ1-1; the D gene is possibly TRBD1 (6 bases). The germline V gene has CDR1 SEHNR and CDR2 FQNEAQ (reference sequence). Trimming shortened V by 3 bases and J by 12 bases, and 14 bases separated the two germline ends. This CDR3 region has 12 residues. Here the CDR3 reads CASSFTDRLTFF. The CDR3 DNA sequence: TGTGCCAGCAGCTTCACCGACAGGTTGACTTTCTTT.

This rearrangement joins TRBV7-2 to TRBJ2-1, with TRBD2 matching 9 bases. V lost 0 bases to trimming and J lost 8 bases; unmatched junction nucleotides: 5. Looked up from germline, CDR1 is SGHTA and CDR2 is FQGNSA. This CDR3 has 15 amino acids. CDR3 coding DNA: TGTGCCAGCAGCTTAGCTAGCGGGGGTGGGGATGAGCAGTTCTTC. It codes for CASSLASGGGDEQFF.

The chain combines TRBV7-9 with TRBJ2-5; 8 nucleotides align to TRBD2. The CDR3 runs to 13 residues. V lost 5 bases to trimming and J lost 5 bases; unmatched junction nucleotides: 4. Germline V lookup: CDR1 SEHNR, CDR2 FQNEAQ (reference sequence). CDR3 region: CASSARLAETQYF. Written as DNA, the CDR3 is TGTGCCAGCAGCGCAAGACTAGCGGAGACCCAGTACTTC. The full variable domain, rest sourced from reference TRBV7-9 and TRBJ2-5, is DTGVSQNPRHKITKRGQNVTFRCDPISEHNRLYWYRQTLGQGPEFLTYFQNEAQLEKSRLLSDRFSAERPKGSFSTLEIQRTEQGDSAMYLCASSARLAETQYFGPGTRLLVL.

The chain links TRBV7-9 to TRBJ1-2; TRBD1 matches at 9 bases. The CDR3 has 15 amino acids. Trimming removed 4 bases from V and 4 bases from J; junction bases left unmatched: 7. Germline loops: CDR1 SEHNR, CDR2 FQNEAQ (reference sequence). The CDR3 is CASSSQGARGYGYTF. CDR3 bases: TGTGCCAGCAGCTCACAGGGGGCGCGGGGCTATGGCTACACCTTC.

The V call is TRBV9, the J call TRBJ1-5, with 7 bases aligning to TRBD1. This CDR3 is built from 14 residues. The V and J ends lost 4 bases and 5 bases, in that order; junction bases with no gene match: 6. Germline CDR1 reads SGDLS; CDR2 reads YYNGEE. The CDR3 here is CASSPGTVDQPQHF. CDR3 nucleotides: TGTGCCAGCAGCCCAGGGACAGTTGATCAGCCCCAGCATTTT.

This clone has a handful of counts. The CDR3 loop reads CASSAETGPTEAFF. CDR3 bases: TGTGCCAGCAGCGCCGAGACAGGGCCCACTGAAGCTTTCTTT. This sequence joins TRBV9 and TRBJ1-1; 7 nucleotides match TRBD1. The CDR3 runs to 14 residues. V was clipped by 3 bases and J by 4 bases; unmatched bases: 6. CDR1 and CDR2 (germline): SGDLS, YYNGEE.

The gene calls are TRBV3-1 (or the pseudogene TRBV3-2) and TRBJ1-1; TRBD1 agrees at 12 bases. V lost 4 bases to trimming and J lost 11 bases; unmatched junction nucleotides: 11. Germline V gene lookup returns CDR1 LGHDT and CDR2 YNNKEL (reference sequence). The CDR3 consists of 15 residues. The CDR3: CASSRPGQGAFGAFF. The CDR3 region has the DNA TGTGCCAGCAGCCGTCCGGGACAGGGGGCTTTTGGGGCTTTCTTT.